This T cell receptor beta chain comes out of a study of shared clonotypes between healthy human individuals. Trimming shortened V by 5 bases and J by 5 bases, and 11 bases separated the two germline ends. CDR3 size: 13 residues. Germline CDR1 and CDR2: SEHNR and FQNEAQ (reference sequence). Overall study findings and caveats: Generally, naive subsets (rather than memory subsets) showed larger estimated richness. In a handful of donors, about 5% of naive CD4 clonotypes appeared in common.

There are a few counts of this clone. The antigen remains undetermined. This table comes from immunoSEQ multiplex PCR, and its TCRdb copy is limited to in-frame clones, with some not included. This table holds hundreds of thousands of clones, approximately 79% found once. This receptor was identified in a woman in her thirties in good health. The rearrangement joins TRBV7-9 to TRBJ2-3, with D perhaps TRBD2 (5 bases). The specimen was memory CD4+ T cells sorted from blood. Subset defined: CD45RA-negative fraction. The CDR3 sequence is CASSTKAVDTQYF. CDR3 coding DNA: TGTGCCAGCAGCACTAAAGCGGTAGATACGCAGTATTTT.